A single T cell receptor (beta chain) is shown here with its context. It was with random hexamers that about 0.45 to 1 ug RNA was reverse transcribed. TCR beta CDR3 was amplified by immunoSEQ covering 54 Vbeta and 13 Jbeta. Each CDR3 protein is one row after TCRdb ran MiXCR on the immunoSEQ multiplex PCR reads. The sample shows more than 150,000 distinct CDR3 sequences, more than 95% of them seen only once. Germline V lookup: CDR1 SQVTM, CDR2 ANQGSEA. The CDR3 length is 12 residues. Trimming shortened V by 6 bases and J by 5 bases, and 11 bases separated the two germline ends. These data are taken from a study of CD8 T cells in Susac syndrome. Negative magnetic isolation gave CD8+ and CD4+ cells; FACS enriched CD8+ TEMRA.

This clonotype originated in a human donor with Susac syndrome. The chain employs TRBV29-1 and TRBJ2-1, with a weak D call TRBD2 (6 bases). The sample consisted of CD4+ T cells from PBMCs. CDR3 region: CSVGGLDNEQFF. As DNA, the CDR3 is TGCAGCGTCGGGGGACTTGACAATGAGCAGTTCTTC.